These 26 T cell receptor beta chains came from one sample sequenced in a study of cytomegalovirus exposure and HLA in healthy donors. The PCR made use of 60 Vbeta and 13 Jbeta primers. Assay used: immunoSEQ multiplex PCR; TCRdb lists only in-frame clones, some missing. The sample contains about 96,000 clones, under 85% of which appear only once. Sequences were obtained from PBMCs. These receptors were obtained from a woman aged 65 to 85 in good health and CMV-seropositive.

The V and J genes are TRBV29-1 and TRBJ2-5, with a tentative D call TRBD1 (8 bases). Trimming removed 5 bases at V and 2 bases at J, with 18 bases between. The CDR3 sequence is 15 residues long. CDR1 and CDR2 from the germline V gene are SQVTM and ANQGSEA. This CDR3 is CSVFKAGQAQETQYF. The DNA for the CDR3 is TGCAGCGTTTTTAAAGCGGGACAGGCGCAAGAGACCCAGTACTTC. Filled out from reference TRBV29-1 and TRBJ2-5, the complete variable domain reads SAVISQKPSRDICQRGTSLTIQCQVDSQVTMMFWYRQQPGQSLTLIATANQGSEATYESGFVIDKFPISRPNLTFSTLTVSNMSPEDSSIYLCSVFKAGQAQETQYFGPGTRLLVL.

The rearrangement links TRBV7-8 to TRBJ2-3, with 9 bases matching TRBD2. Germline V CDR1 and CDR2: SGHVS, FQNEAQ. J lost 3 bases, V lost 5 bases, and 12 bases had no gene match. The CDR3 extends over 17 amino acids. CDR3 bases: TGTGCCAGCAGCCTCAATCTCGCGGGGGGGAGGACAGATACGCAGTATTTT. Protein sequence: CASSLNLAGGRTDTQYF.

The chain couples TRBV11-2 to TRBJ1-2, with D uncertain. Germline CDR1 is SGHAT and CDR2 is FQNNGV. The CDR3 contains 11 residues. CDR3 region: CAAPGRNGYTF. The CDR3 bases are TGTGCAGCCCCTGGGCGAAATGGCTACACCTTC.

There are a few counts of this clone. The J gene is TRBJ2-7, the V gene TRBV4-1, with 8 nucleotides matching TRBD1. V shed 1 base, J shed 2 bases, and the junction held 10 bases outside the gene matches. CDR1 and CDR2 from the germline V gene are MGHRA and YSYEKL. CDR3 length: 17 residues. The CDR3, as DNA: TGCGCCAGCAGCCAAGTTTCACAGGGGGTTGTCCCCTACGAGCAGTACTTC. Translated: CASSQVSQGVVPYEQYF.

This chain's CDR3 is CATSRGGVETQYF. The CDR3 nucleotides read TGTGCCACCAGCCGGGGCGGGGTGGAGACCCAGTACTTC. The chain joins TRBV15 to TRBJ2-5; possible D gene TRBD2, 6 bases. The ends were cut back, 5 bases at V and 5 bases at J, with 12 bases in the middle. The CDR3 extends over 13 amino acids. Germline CDR1 reads LNHNV; CDR2 reads YYDKDF (reference sequence).

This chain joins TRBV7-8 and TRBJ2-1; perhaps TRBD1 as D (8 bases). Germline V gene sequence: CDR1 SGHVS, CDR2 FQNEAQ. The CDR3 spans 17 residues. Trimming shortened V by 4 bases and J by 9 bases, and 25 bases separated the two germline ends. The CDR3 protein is CASSSTPTGGVLGEQFF. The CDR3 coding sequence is TGTGCCAGCAGCTCAACCCCTACAGGGGGGGTTTTGGGTGAGCAGTTCTTC.

CDR3 sequence: CASGLLAGGFYNEQFF. The DNA for the CDR3 is TGTGCTAGTGGTTTGCTAGCGGGGGGGTTCTACAATGAGCAGTTCTTC. The chain couples TRBV12-5 to TRBJ2-1; 12 nucleotides line up with TRBD2. CDR1 LGHNT and CDR2 FRNRAP come from the germline V gene. The CDR3 is made up of 16 amino acids. V was pared by 2 bases and J by 3 bases, with 2 bases of the junction left unmatched.

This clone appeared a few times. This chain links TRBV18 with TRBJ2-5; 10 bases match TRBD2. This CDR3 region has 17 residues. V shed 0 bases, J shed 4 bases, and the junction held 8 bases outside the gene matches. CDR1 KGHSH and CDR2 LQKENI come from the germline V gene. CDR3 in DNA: TGTGCCAGCTCACCACCGTCTAGCGGGGGTCCCGGAGAGACCCAGTACTTC. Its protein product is CASSPPSSGGPGETQYF.

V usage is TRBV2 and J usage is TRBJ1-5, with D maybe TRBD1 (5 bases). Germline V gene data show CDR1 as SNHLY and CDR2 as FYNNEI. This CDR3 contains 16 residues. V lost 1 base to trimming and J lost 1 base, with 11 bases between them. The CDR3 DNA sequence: TGTGCCAGCAGTGAAGGGGGCAGGCGGAGCAATCAGCCCCAGCATTTT. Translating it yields CASSEGGRRSNQPQHF.

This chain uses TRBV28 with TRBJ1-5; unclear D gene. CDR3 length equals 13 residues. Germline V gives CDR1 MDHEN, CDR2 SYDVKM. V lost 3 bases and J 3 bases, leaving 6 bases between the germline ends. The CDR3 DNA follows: TGTGCCAGCAGTTTGGACTTCAATCAGCCCCAGCATTTT. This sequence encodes CASSLDFNQPQHF. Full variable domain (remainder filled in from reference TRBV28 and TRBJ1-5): DVKVTQSSRYLVKRTGEKVFLECVQDMDHENMFWYRQDPGLGLRLIYFSYDVKMKEKGDIPEGYSVSREKKERFSLILESASTNQTSMYLCASSLDFNQPQHFGDGTRLSIL.

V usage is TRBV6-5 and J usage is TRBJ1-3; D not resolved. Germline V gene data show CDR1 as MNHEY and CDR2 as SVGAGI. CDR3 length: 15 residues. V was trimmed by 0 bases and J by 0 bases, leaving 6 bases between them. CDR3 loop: CASSYSIGSGNTIYF. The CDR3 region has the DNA TGTGCCAGCAGTTACTCGATCGGCTCTGGAAACACCATATATTTT.

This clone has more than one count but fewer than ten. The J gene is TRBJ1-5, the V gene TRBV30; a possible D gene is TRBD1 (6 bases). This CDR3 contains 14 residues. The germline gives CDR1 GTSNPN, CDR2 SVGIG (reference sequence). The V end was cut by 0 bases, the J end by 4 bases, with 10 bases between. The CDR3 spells CAWSVGGANQPQHF. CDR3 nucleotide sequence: TGTGCCTGGAGTGTAGGGGGGGCAAATCAGCCCCAGCATTTT.

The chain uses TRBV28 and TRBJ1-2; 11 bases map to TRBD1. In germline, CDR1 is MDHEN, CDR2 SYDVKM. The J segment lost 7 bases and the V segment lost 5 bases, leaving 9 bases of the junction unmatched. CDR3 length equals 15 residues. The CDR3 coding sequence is TGTGCCAGCAGTGGGGGCGGACAGGGGGCCTTTGGCTACACCTTC. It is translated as CASSGGGQGAFGYTF.

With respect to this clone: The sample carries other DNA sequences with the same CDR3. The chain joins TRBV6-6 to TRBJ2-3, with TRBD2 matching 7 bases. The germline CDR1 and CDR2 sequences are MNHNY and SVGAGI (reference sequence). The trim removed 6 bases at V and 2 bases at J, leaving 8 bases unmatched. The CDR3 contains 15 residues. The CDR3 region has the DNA TGTGCCAGCAGACAACTGGCGGGGGACACAGATACGCAGTATTTT. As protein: CASRQLAGDTDTQYF.

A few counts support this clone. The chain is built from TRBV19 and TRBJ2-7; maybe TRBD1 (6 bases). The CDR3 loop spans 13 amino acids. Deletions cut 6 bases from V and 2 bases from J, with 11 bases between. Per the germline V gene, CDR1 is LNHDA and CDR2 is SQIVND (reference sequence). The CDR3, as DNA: TGTGCCAGTAGCAATACAGGGACCTACGAGCAGTACTTC. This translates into CASSNTGTYEQYF. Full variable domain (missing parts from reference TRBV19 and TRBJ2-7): DGGITQSPKYLFRKEGQNVTLSCEQNLNHDAMYWYRQDPGQGLRLIYYSQIVNDFQKGDIAEGYSVSREKKESFPLTVTSAQKNPTAFYLCASSNTGTYEQYFGPGTRLTVT.

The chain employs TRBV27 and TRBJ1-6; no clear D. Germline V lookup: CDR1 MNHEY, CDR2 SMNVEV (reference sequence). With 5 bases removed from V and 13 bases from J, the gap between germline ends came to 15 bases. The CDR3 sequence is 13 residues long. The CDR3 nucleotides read TGTGCCAGCAGTCCCCAGGTGTTCTCGCCCCTCCACTTT. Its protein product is CASSPQVFSPLHF.

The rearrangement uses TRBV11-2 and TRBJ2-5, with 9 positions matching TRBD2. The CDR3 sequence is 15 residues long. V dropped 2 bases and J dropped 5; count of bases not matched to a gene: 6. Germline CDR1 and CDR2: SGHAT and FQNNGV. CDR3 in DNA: TGTGCCAGCAGCTTAATGTGGGCGGGAGGGGAGACCCAGTACTTC. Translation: CASSLMWAGGETQYF.

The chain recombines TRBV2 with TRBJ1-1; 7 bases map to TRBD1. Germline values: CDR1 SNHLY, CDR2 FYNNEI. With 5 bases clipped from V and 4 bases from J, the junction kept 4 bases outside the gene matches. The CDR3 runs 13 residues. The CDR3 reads CASSTQGGTEAFF. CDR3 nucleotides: TGTGCCAGCAGTACTCAGGGGGGCACTGAAGCTTTCTTT.

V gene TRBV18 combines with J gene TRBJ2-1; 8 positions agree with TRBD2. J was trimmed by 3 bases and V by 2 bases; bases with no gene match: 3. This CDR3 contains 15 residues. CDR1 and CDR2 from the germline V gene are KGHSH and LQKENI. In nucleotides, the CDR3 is TGTGCCAGCTCACCAATTCGGGAGGGCTACAATGAGCAGTTCTTC. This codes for CASSPIREGYNEQFF.

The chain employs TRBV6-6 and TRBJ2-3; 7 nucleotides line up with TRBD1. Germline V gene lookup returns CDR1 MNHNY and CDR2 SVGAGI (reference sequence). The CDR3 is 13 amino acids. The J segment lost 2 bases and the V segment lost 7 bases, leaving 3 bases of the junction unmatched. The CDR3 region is CASTTGDTDTQYF. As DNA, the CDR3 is TGTGCCAGCACCACAGGGGACACAGATACGCAGTATTTT.

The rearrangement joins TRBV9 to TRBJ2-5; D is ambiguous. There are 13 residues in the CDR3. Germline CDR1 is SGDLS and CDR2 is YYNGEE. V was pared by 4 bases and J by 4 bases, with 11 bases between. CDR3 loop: CASSSPSRETQYF. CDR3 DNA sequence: TGTGCCAGCAGCTCCCCCTCCAGAGAGACCCAGTACTTC.

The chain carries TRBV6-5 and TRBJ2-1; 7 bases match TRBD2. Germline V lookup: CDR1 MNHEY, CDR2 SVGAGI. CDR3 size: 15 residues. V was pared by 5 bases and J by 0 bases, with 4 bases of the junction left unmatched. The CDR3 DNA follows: TGTGCCAGCAGTCCAGCGGGGAGCTCCTACAATGAGCAGTTCTTC. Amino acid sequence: CASSPAGSSYNEQFF.

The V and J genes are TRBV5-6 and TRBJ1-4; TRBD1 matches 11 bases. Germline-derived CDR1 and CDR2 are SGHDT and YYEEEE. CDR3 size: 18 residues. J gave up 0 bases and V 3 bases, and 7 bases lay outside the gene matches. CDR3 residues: CASSSVGQGAATNEKLFF. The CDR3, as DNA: TGTGCCAGCAGCTCGGTTGGACAGGGGGCGGCAACTAATGAAAAACTGTTTTTT. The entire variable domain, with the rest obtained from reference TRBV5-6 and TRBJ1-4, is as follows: DAGVTQSPTHLIKTRGQQVTLRCSPKSGHDTVSWYQQALGQGPQFIFQYYEEEERQRGNFPDRFSGHQFPNYSSELNVNALLLGDSALYLCASSSVGQGAATNEKLFFGSGTQLSVL.

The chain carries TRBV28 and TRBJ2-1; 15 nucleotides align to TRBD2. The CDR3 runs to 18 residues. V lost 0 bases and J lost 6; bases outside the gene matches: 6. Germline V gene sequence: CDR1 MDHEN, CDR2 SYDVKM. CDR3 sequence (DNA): TGTGCCAGCAGTTTATGGGCAATGGGACTAGCGGGAGGCAATGAGCAGTTCTTC. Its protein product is CASSLWAMGLAGGNEQFF.

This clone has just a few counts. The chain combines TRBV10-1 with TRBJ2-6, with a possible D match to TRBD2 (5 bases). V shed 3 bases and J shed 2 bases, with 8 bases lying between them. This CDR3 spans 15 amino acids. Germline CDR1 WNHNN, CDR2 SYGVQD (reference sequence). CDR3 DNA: TGCGCCAGCAGTGAAGGAGGAACTGGGGCCAACGTCCTGACTTTC. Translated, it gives CASSEGGTGANVLTF.

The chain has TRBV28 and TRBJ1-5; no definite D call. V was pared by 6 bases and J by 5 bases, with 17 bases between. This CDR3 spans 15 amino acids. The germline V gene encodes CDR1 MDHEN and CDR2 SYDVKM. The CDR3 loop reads CASRNDVWAYQPQHF. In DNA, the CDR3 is TGTGCCAGCAGGAACGACGTTTGGGCTTATCAGCCCCAGCATTTT. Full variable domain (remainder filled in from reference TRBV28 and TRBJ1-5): DVKVTQSSRYLVKRTGEKVFLECVQDMDHENMFWYRQDPGLGLRLIYFSYDVKMKEKGDIPEGYSVSREKKERFSLILESASTNQTSMYLCASRNDVWAYQPQHFGDGTRLSIL.